These 32 T cell receptor beta chains came from one sample sequenced in a study of blood T cell repertoires in COVID-19. Sequenced by immunoSEQ multiplex PCR; TCRdb stores in-frame clones only, minus some. This sample has approximately 40,000 clones; 75% to 90% occur once, and the top ten carry about 19%. Sample: peripheral blood. These receptors all stem from a man aged 60 to 75 with acute or convalescent COVID-19.

The CDR3 region is CASSIYRGENTIYF. The CDR3 DNA follows: TGTGCCAGCAGCATCTACAGGGGAGAAAACACCATATATTTT. This sequence joins TRBV13 and TRBJ1-3, with 7 bases matching TRBD1. Looked up from germline, CDR1 is PRHDT and CDR2 is FYEKMQ (reference sequence). The CDR3 is 14 amino acids. V was clipped by 5 bases and J by 6 bases; unmatched bases: 7.

This sequence joins TRBV30 and TRBJ1-5; maybe TRBD1 (6 bases). Trimming stripped 5 bases from V and 4 bases from J, with 12 bases between. The CDR3 is 13 residues long. The germline V gene has CDR1 GTSNPN and CDR2 SVGIG (reference sequence). Here the CDR3 reads CAWSGTRNQPQHF. CDR3 bases: TGTGCCTGGTCCGGGACAAGAAATCAGCCCCAGCATTTT.

The chain carries TRBV11-2 and TRBJ2-7, with 7 bases lining up with TRBD2. CDR3 length: 15 residues. Germline loops: CDR1 SGHAT, CDR2 FQNNGV. V shed 6 bases, J shed 5 bases, and the junction held 13 bases outside the gene matches. The CDR3 sequence is CASSYTGRPADEQYF. CDR3 DNA: TGTGCCAGCAGTTATACCGGGAGGCCGGCGGACGAGCAGTACTTC.

The chain carries TRBV21-1 and TRBJ2-7; the table's TRBD2 call for D was not verified on the DNA. TRBV21-1 is classified as a pseudogene. CDR3 length: 15 residues. DNA for the CDR3: TGTGCCAGCAGCAAAACTGCGGGAGCAGCCGACGAGCAGTACGTC. This gives the protein CASSKTAGAADEQYV.

The chain links TRBV5-1 to TRBJ2-3, with 8 nucleotides matching TRBD2. This CDR3 has 14 residues. V dropped 2 bases and J dropped 5; count of bases not matched to a gene: 4. Germline-derived CDR1 and CDR2 are SGHRS and YFSETQ. The DNA for the CDR3 is TGCGCCAGCAGCTTTCCGGGAGGGGGAGATACGCAGTATTTT. It yields the protein CASSFPGGGDTQYF.

This clone occurred once. This sequence joins TRBV3-1 (or the pseudogene TRBV3-2) and TRBJ2-1; perhaps TRBD2 as D (5 bases). CDR1 LGHDT and CDR2 YNNKEL come from the germline V gene (reference sequence). Trimming pared 4 bases from V and 0 bases from J, leaving 16 bases between. The CDR3 is made up of 17 amino acids. The CDR3 sequence: CASSPSSRTYSYNEQFF. CDR3 DNA: TGTGCCAGCAGCCCCTCGTCGCGGACTTACTCCTACAATGAGCAGTTCTTC.

The rearrangement links TRBV5-1 to TRBJ1-2, with no clear D. CDR1 is SGHRS, CDR2 YFSETQ, per germline. V was shortened by 0 bases and J by 2 bases, with 11 bases between the two germline ends. The CDR3 length is 15 residues. CDR3 protein: CASSLAPGLNYGYTF. The CDR3 region has the DNA TGCGCCAGCAGCTTGGCCCCGGGTCTGAACTATGGCTACACCTTC. Complete variable domain (other parts from reference TRBV5-1 and TRBJ1-2): KAGVTQTPRYLIKTRGQQVTLSCSPISGHRSVSWYQQTPGQGLQFLFEYFSETQRNKGNFPGRFSGRQFSNSRSEMNVSTLELGDSALYLCASSLAPGLNYGYTFGSGTRLTVV.

This sequence joins TRBV18 and TRBJ2-7; 8 positions match TRBD2. Trimming removed 4 bases from V and 6 bases from J; junction bases left unmatched: 11. CDR3 length: 15 amino acids. Germline lookup yields CDR1 KGHSH and CDR2 LQKENI. The CDR3 DNA follows: TGTGCCAGCTCACGTTCGGGCGGGAGGCAGGCCGAGCAGTACGTC. It yields the protein CASSRSGGRQAEQYV.

This chain joins TRBV19 and TRBJ2-5, with D maybe TRBD2 (6 bases). Trimming pared 8 bases from V and 5 bases from J, leaving 12 bases between. The CDR3 is 12 amino acids. Germline CDR1 reads LNHDA; CDR2 reads SQIVND (reference sequence). The CDR3, as DNA: TGTGCCAGTCGGCAGGCGGGGGAGACCCAGTACTTC. Residues: CASRQAGETQYF. Looking up the rest from reference TRBV19 and TRBJ2-5 gives the full variable domain: DGGITQSPKYLFRKEGQNVTLSCEQNLNHDAMYWYRQDPGQGLRLIYYSQIVNDFQKGDIAEGYSVSREKKESFPLTVTSAQKNPTAFYLCASRQAGETQYFGPGTRLLVL.

This clone was counted between two and nine times. This sequence joins TRBV15 and TRBJ2-2; D not certain. In germline, CDR1 is LNHNV, CDR2 YYDKDF (reference sequence). The CDR3 totals 15 residues. V lost 5 bases to trimming and J lost 6 bases, with 16 bases between them. The CDR3 sequence: CATSRKTGEAGELFF. For the CDR3, the DNA is TGTGCCACCAGCCGAAAGACGGGTGAAGCCGGGGAGCTGTTTTTT.

The genes are TRBV5-1 and TRBJ2-7; TRBD2 might be the D (6 bases). The CDR3 runs to 14 residues. CDR1 SGHRS and CDR2 YFSETQ come from the germline V gene. V dropped 7 bases and J dropped 0 bases, with 14 bases sitting between them. The CDR3 loop is CASEPGLGSYEQYF. DNA of the CDR3: TGCGCCAGCGAGCCGGGACTCGGCTCCTACGAGCAGTACTTC.

V and J are TRBV11-3 and TRBJ2-1; D remains unclear. Trimming took off 5 bases at V and 0 bases at J, with 5 bases between the two ends. This CDR3 has 13 amino acids. Germline CDR1 and CDR2: SGHNT and YENEEA. CDR3 protein: CASSASSYNEQFF. The CDR3 bases are TGTGCCAGCAGCGCTAGCTCCTACAATGAGCAGTTCTTC.

V gene TRBV18 combines with J gene TRBJ2-6; TRBD2 matches at 9 bases. The CDR3 is made up of 20 amino acids. Germline CDR1 and CDR2: KGHSH and LQKENI. The J segment lost 1 base and the V segment lost 5 bases, leaving 15 bases of the junction unmatched. The CDR3: CASSSMVVAGGPSGANVLTF. CDR3 coding DNA: TGTGCCAGCTCATCCATGGTCGTTGCGGGAGGGCCATCTGGGGCCAACGTCCTGACTTTC. The full variable domain, with the rest looked up from reference TRBV18 and TRBJ2-6, is NAGVMQNPRHLVRRRGQEARLRCSPMKGHSHVYWYRQLPEEGLKFMVYLQKENIIDESGMPKERFSAEFPKEGPSILRIQQVVRGDSAAYFCASSSMVVAGGPSGANVLTFGAGSRLTVL.

This clone was seen only once. The chain is built from TRBV12-3 or TRBV12-4 and TRBJ1-2, with D tentatively TRBD1 (5 bases). This CDR3 comprises 11 residues. Trimming cost V 5 bases and J 7 bases, with 8 bases left between them. The CDR3 bases are TGTGCCAGCAGTGCAGGGTTTGGCTACACCTTC. Its translation: CASSAGFGYTF.

V usage is TRBV7-9 and J usage is TRBJ1-1; D may be TRBD1 (5 bases). The CDR3 sequence is 12 residues long. CDR1 SEHNR and CDR2 FQNEAQ come from the germline V gene (reference sequence). V lost 6 bases and J 8 bases, leaving 13 bases between the germline ends. CDR3 DNA sequence: TGTGCCAGCAGGGACATGCGGGGCGAAGCTTTCTTT. Amino acids: CASRDMRGEAFF.

The CDR3 DNA reads as TGTGCCAGCACCCAGGGGGCGATTTCTCACTACACCTTC. This encodes CASTQGAISHYTF. The chain is built from TRBV6-5 and TRBJ1-2; 8 bases fit TRBD1. V trimming: 7 bases; J trimming: 10 bases; junction bases outside the gene matches: 11. The germline gives CDR1 MNHEY, CDR2 SVGAGI. This CDR3 region has 13 residues.

The J gene is TRBJ1-3, the V gene TRBV19, with 7 positions matching TRBD1. Per the germline V gene, CDR1 is LNHDA and CDR2 is SQIVND (reference sequence). V was pared by 4 bases and J by 4 bases, with 4 bases of the junction left unmatched. This CDR3 region has 14 residues. This chain's CDR3 is CASSTGQPGNTIYF. In DNA, the CDR3 is TGTGCCAGTAGTACGGGACAGCCAGGAAACACCATATATTTT. The whole variable domain, remainder taken from reference TRBV19 and TRBJ1-3, is DGGITQSPKYLFRKEGQNVTLSCEQNLNHDAMYWYRQDPGQGLRLIYYSQIVNDFQKGDIAEGYSVSREKKESFPLTVTSAQKNPTAFYLCASSTGQPGNTIYFGEGSWLTVV.

Comment on this clone: This CDR3 is also generated by other DNA sequences in the sample. The chain uses TRBV6-6 and TRBJ1-2, with 7 bases matching TRBD1. The CDR3 is made up of 15 amino acids. The ends lost 6 bases at V and 6 bases at J; junction bases unmatched: 13. The germline V gene has CDR1 MNHNY and CDR2 SVGAGI (reference sequence). This CDR3 is CASSYTTTGPDGYTF. DNA for the CDR3: TGTGCCAGCAGCTACACCACGACAGGGCCGGATGGCTACACCTTC.

The chain joins TRBV18 to TRBJ1-1; 9 positions match TRBD1. The J segment lost 5 bases and the V segment lost 5 bases, leaving 3 bases of the junction unmatched. Germline-derived CDR1 and CDR2 are KGHSH and LQKENI. The CDR3 has 13 residues. CDR3 in amino acids: CASSSTGGTEAFF. CDR3 nucleotide sequence: TGTGCCAGCTCATCGACAGGGGGGACTGAAGCTTTCTTT.

The gene calls are TRBV5-1 and TRBJ1-5; no reliable D call. CDR1 is SGHRS and CDR2 is YFSETQ in the germline V gene. The CDR3 is 15 amino acids. Trimming stripped 2 bases from V and 0 bases from J, with 9 bases between. The CDR3 region is CASSLAGYSNQPQHF. In DNA, the CDR3 is TGCGCCAGCAGCTTAGCAGGTTATAGCAATCAGCCCCAGCATTTT.

This clone was seen a handful of times. An end of the junction differs from the germline gene, which may be a read error. The V call is TRBV6-1, the J call TRBJ1-5; D is unresolved. CDR1 is MNHNS and CDR2 is SASEGT in the germline V gene. CDR3 length equals 14 residues. CDR3 nucleotides: TGTGCCAGCAGTGAAGGGTTTAGCCATCAGCCCCAGCATTTT. Amino acid sequence: CASSEGFSHQPQHF.

Turning to this clone: The junction departs from germline at one end; a sequencing error may be responsible. The chain has TRBV27 and TRBJ2-7; a possible D gene is TRBD1 (6 bases). Germline CDR1 and CDR2: MNHEY and SMNVEV (reference sequence). The length of the CDR3 is 13 residues. CDR3 nucleotide sequence: TGTGCCAGCGGTTTCAGGGGTCCCTACGAGCAGTACTTC. This codes for CASGFRGPYEQYF.

V is TRBV7-8 and J is TRBJ1-1; a possible D gene is TRBD1 (5 bases). This CDR3 contains 13 residues. Trimming took 3 bases from V and 6 from J, leaving 11 bases between them. CDR1 is SGHVS and CDR2 is FQNEAQ in the germline V gene. CDR3 sequence: CASSLKPGPEAFF. DNA for the CDR3: TGTGCCAGCAGCTTGAAGCCAGGGCCTGAAGCTTTCTTT.

The chain joins TRBV2 to TRBJ1-1; the D is unclear. The ends were cut back, 7 bases at V and 4 bases at J, with 13 bases in the middle. The length of the CDR3 is 13 residues. Germline CDR1 is SNHLY and CDR2 is FYNNEI. CDR3 sequence reads: CASISGVGTEAFF. CDR3 nucleotide sequence: TGTGCCAGCATATCCGGGGTAGGCACTGAAGCTTTCTTT.

This clone has just one count. This chain connects TRBV9 to TRBJ1-4; D uncertain. This CDR3 is built from 14 residues. In germline, CDR1 is SGDLS, CDR2 YYNGEE. Between the trimmed V and J ends, which lost 0 bases and 4 bases, there was a span of 7 bases. The CDR3 bases are TGTGCCAGCAGCGTAGGCGGGTATAATGAAAAACTGTTTTTT. This sequence encodes CASSVGGYNEKLFF.

The chain has TRBV28 and TRBJ2-7; 7 bases map to TRBD1. V shed 6 bases and J 2 bases; nucleotides not matched to a gene: 10. Germline CDR1 reads MDHEN; CDR2 reads SYDVKM. CDR3 size: 15 residues. The CDR3, as DNA: TGTGCCAGCAGACTAACTCACCAGGGGGCCTACGAGCAGTACTTC. Its protein is CASRLTHQGAYEQYF.

V and J are TRBV28 and TRBJ1-4; TRBD1 might be the D (6 bases). The germline V and J ends were trimmed by 5 bases and 8 bases, with 15 bases remaining between them. The CDR3 loop spans 14 amino acids. Germline CDR1 is MDHEN and CDR2 is SYDVKM. CDR3 DNA sequence: TGTGCCAGCAGTCCGGACAGTACGCGAGAAAAACTGTTTTTT. It encodes CASSPDSTREKLFF. The full variable domain, with the rest looked up from reference TRBV28 and TRBJ1-4, is DVKVTQSSRYLVKRTGEKVFLECVQDMDHENMFWYRQDPGLGLRLIYFSYDVKMKEKGDIPEGYSVSREKKERFSLILESASTNQTSMYLCASSPDSTREKLFFGSGTQLSVL.

The chain employs TRBV6-5 and TRBJ1-2; D is possibly TRBD1 (5 bases). CDR3 length equals 14 residues. The V gene lost 5 bases and the J gene lost 2 bases, with 12 bases spanning the gap. Germline CDR1 and CDR2: MNHEY and SVGAGI. The CDR3 coding sequence is TGTGCCAGCAGTCGGGGGGGGGACAACTATGGCTACACCTTC. Residues: CASSRGGDNYGYTF.

The chain carries TRBV7-2 and TRBJ1-2; D uncertain. The CDR3 has 10 amino acids. Trimming cost V 5 bases and J 4 bases, with 2 bases left between them. The V gene's germline CDR1 is SGHTA and CDR2 FQGNSA. CDR3 loop: CASSLYGYTF. CDR3 sequence (DNA): TGTGCCAGCAGCCTCTATGGCTACACCTTC.

This chain links TRBV6-1 with TRBJ1-6; maybe TRBD1 (6 bases). Germline CDR1 reads MNHNS; CDR2 reads SASEGT. V dropped 4 bases and J dropped 7 bases, with 17 bases sitting between them. The CDR3 is made up of 16 amino acids. In DNA form, the CDR3 reads TGTGCCAGCAGTGTCCCTGCGGGGGCCCTGAATTCACCCCTCCACTTT. This translates into CASSVPAGALNSPLHF.

The chain uses TRBV19 and TRBJ1-5; D is possibly TRBD1 (5 bases). The CDR3 contains 18 residues. Germline V gives CDR1 LNHDA, CDR2 SQIVND (reference sequence). V lost 3 bases and J 9 bases, leaving 27 bases between the germline ends. This CDR3 is CASSMTRGGVGRHLPQHF. CDR3 DNA sequence: TGTGCCAGTAGTATGACCCGCGGGGGGGTAGGGCGTCACCTGCCCCAGCATTTT.

CDR3 residues: CASSLNTGNTEAFF. CDR3 DNA sequence: TGCGCCAGCAGCCTAAATACAGGGAACACTGAAGCTTTCTTT. The chain combines TRBV5-1 with TRBJ1-1; TRBD1 might be the D (5 bases). Deletions cut 4 bases from V and 1 base from J, with 11 bases between. CDR1 is SGHRS and CDR2 is YFSETQ in the germline V gene. This CDR3 is 14 amino acids long.